What follows are 31 T cell receptor beta chains derived from one specimen sequenced in a study of blood T cell repertoires in COVID-19. Data came from immunoSEQ multiplex PCR; TCRdb stores just in-frame clones and leaves some out. The data contain hundreds of thousands of clones, approximately 86% of them singletons. Sequenced material: peripheral blood. The receptors here all came from a woman aged 60-75 years with COVID-19, enrolled during active disease.

The chain employs TRBV9 and TRBJ2-3, with TRBD2 identical over 8 bases. The trim removed 0 bases at V and 4 bases at J, leaving 7 bases unmatched. The CDR3 sequence is 16 residues long. Germline CDR1 and CDR2: SGDLS and YYNGEE. CDR3 sequence reads: CASSVGPGGPSDTQYF. CDR3 sequence (DNA): TGTGCCAGCAGCGTAGGACCGGGGGGGCCCTCAGATACGCAGTATTTT. The whole variable domain, filled in from reference TRBV9 and TRBJ2-3, reads DSGVTQTPKHLITATGQRVTLRCSPRSGDLSVYWYQQSLDQGLQFLIQYYNGEERAKGNILERFSAQQFPDLHSELNLSSLELGDSALYFCASSVGPGGPSDTQYFGPGTRLTVL.

The chain carries TRBV6-5 and TRBJ2-3, with a weak D call TRBD1 (5 bases). CDR1 and CDR2 (germline): MNHEY, SVGAGI. V was clipped by 8 bases and J by 2 bases, with 11 bases between them. The CDR3 covers 13 residues. As DNA, the CDR3 is TGTGCCAGCGGGGCTAGGATCACAGATACGCAGTATTTT. Amino acid sequence: CASGARITDTQYF.

In this sample, this clone turned up a few times. The genes are TRBV5-6 and TRBJ1-6; possibly TRBD1 for D (5 bases). The CDR3 covers 16 residues. Germline V gene data show CDR1 as SGHDT and CDR2 as YYEEEE. V gave up 4 bases and J gave up 5 bases, with 16 bases separating them. The CDR3 DNA reads TGTGCCAGCAGCCGGGGGTCCGGCCGGAATAATTCACCCCTCCACTTT. This encodes CASSRGSGRNNSPLHF.

CDR3 nucleotides: TGTGCCAGCAGCTCAAGACAGGGCCTTGAAGCTTTCTTT. As protein: CASSSRQGLEAFF. The chain has TRBV7-2 and TRBJ1-1; 7 bases are a match to TRBD1. The CDR3 is 13 amino acids. Germline values: CDR1 SGHTA, CDR2 FQGNSA. The V gene end was trimmed by 4 bases and the J gene end by 7 bases; junction bases not matched to a gene: 6. The whole variable domain, filled in from reference TRBV7-2 and TRBJ1-1, reads GAGVSQSPSNKVTEKGKDVELRCDPISGHTALYWYRQSLGQGLEFLIYFQGNSAPDKSGLPSDRFSAERTGGSVSTLTIQRTQQEDSAVYLCASSSRQGLEAFFGQGTRLTVV.

The chain has TRBV27 and TRBJ1-2; a possible D gene is TRBD1 (5 bases). Per germline, CDR1 MNHEY and CDR2 SMNVEV (reference sequence). The CDR3 spans 15 residues. V lost 3 bases, J lost 2 bases, and 13 bases lay in between. This CDR3 reads CASSFMGGENYGYTF. CDR3 in DNA: TGTGCCAGCAGTTTCATGGGGGGAGAAAACTATGGCTACACCTTC.

The chain uses TRBV11-2 and TRBJ2-1, with 7 bases that match TRBD1. Trimming took 5 bases from V and 0 from J; bases not matched to a gene: 10. CDR1 is SGHAT, CDR2 FQNNGV, per germline. The CDR3 is 17 amino acids. CDR3 coding DNA: TGTGCCAGCAGCACTAACAGGGGTACAAGCTCCTACAATGAGCAGTTCTTC. Protein product: CASSTNRGTSSYNEQFF.

The rearrangement joins TRBV4-1 to TRBJ1-5, with no clear D. V was pared by 0 bases and J by 4 bases, with 16 bases between. CDR3 length: 17 residues. Germline loops: CDR1 MGHRA, CDR2 YSYEKL. This CDR3 reads CASSQEGSSWGNQPQHF. DNA of the CDR3: TGCGCCAGCAGCCAAGAGGGGAGCAGTTGGGGAAATCAGCCCCAGCATTTT.

This chain links TRBV13 with TRBJ2-3; 11 positions match TRBD2. Germline CDR1 reads PRHDT; CDR2 reads FYEKMQ (reference sequence). Germline trimming cut 5 bases from V and 2 bases from J; bases unmatched to any gene: 15. CDR3 size: 19 residues. In DNA, the CDR3 is TGTGCCAGCAGCACGATAGCGGGGGGGCCTTTTCATCACACAGATACGCAGTATTTT. Translating it yields CASSTIAGGPFHHTDTQYF. Full variable domain (rest looked up from reference TRBV13 and TRBJ2-3): AAGVIQSPRHLIKEKRETATLKCYPIPRHDTVYWYQQGPGQDPQFLISFYEKMQSDKGSIPDRFSAQQFSDYHSELNMSSLELGDSALYFCASSTIAGGPFHHTDTQYFGPGTRLTVL.

The chain employs TRBV19 and TRBJ2-7; tentative D call: TRBD1 (5 bases). V lost 3 bases to trimming and J lost 0 bases, with 9 bases between them. Germline CDR1 is LNHDA and CDR2 is SQIVND (reference sequence). The CDR3 spans 14 residues. In nucleotides, the CDR3 is TGTGCCAGTAGTATCGAGGACACCTCCTACGAGCAGTACTTC. Encoded protein: CASSIEDTSYEQYF.

V and J are TRBV11-3 and TRBJ2-1; TRBD2 matches at 14 bases. The CDR3 runs 16 residues. CDR1 is SGHNT and CDR2 is YENEEA in the germline V gene. V lost 5 bases and J lost 7; bases outside the gene matches: 7. The CDR3, as DNA: TGTGCCAGCAGCAAGCCAGGGACTAGCGGGGGAAATGAGCAGTTCTTC. As protein: CASSKPGTSGGNEQFF.

The rearrangement uses TRBV7-9 and TRBJ1-5; D is uncertain. Germline values: CDR1 SEHNR, CDR2 FQNEAQ (reference sequence). Trimming pared 5 bases from V and 7 bases from J, leaving 12 bases between. CDR3 length: 13 residues. The CDR3 DNA reads as TGTGCCAGCAGCGCCCAGGAGGGCCAGCCCCAGCATTTT. Translation gives CASSAQEGQPQHF. The whole variable domain, filled in from reference TRBV7-9 and TRBJ1-5, reads DTGVSQNPRHKITKRGQNVTFRCDPISEHNRLYWYRQTLGQGPEFLTYFQNEAQLEKSRLLSDRFSAERPKGSFSTLEIQRTEQGDSAMYLCASSAQEGQPQHFGDGTRLSIL.

This clone was seen only once. CDR3 protein: CASSPQDRGETQYF. CDR3 nucleotides: TGTGCCAGCTCACCACAGGACAGGGGAGAGACCCAGTACTTC. The chain couples TRBV18 to TRBJ2-5; TRBD1 aligns across 9 bases. Germline CDR1 is KGHSH and CDR2 is LQKENI. CDR3 length: 14 residues. V was clipped by 1 base and J by 4 bases; unmatched bases: 1.

The chain is built from TRBV18 and TRBJ2-1; TRBD2 agrees at 10 bases. The CDR3 loop spans 15 amino acids. Germline CDR1 and CDR2: KGHSH and LQKENI. V dropped 3 bases and J dropped 8; count of bases not matched to a gene: 7. CDR3 amino acids: CASSPLAGVPDEQFF. Written as DNA, the CDR3 is TGTGCCAGCTCACCCCTAGCGGGGGTCCCCGATGAGCAGTTCTTC.

V gene TRBV29-1 combines with J gene TRBJ1-2, with 7 bases matching TRBD1. Germline-derived CDR1 and CDR2 are SQVTM and ANQGSEA. V lost 5 bases, J lost 0 bases, and 12 bases stayed unmatched. This CDR3 comprises 16 residues. The CDR3 region is CSVPTGDSAANYGYTF. The CDR3 region has the DNA TGCAGCGTTCCCACGGGGGACAGCGCCGCTAACTATGGCTACACCTTC.

The chain employs TRBV6-5 and TRBJ2-5, with D uncertain. The CDR3 loop spans 13 amino acids. Per germline, CDR1 MNHEY and CDR2 SVGAGI. The V gene lost 2 bases and the J gene lost 5 bases, with 9 bases spanning the gap. The CDR3 protein is CASSYGGLETQYF. Written as DNA, the CDR3 is TGTGCCAGCAGTTACGGCGGTTTGGAGACCCAGTACTTC.

This sequence joins TRBV3-1 (or the pseudogene TRBV3-2) and TRBJ1-6; a possible D gene is TRBD1 (6 bases). The CDR3 totals 16 residues. CDR1 and CDR2 (germline): LGHDT, YNNKEL (reference sequence). V was shortened by 6 bases and J by 7 bases, with 19 bases between the two germline ends. Written as DNA, the CDR3 is TGTGCCAGCAGTCCCCCCGGATGGGGGGGCAATTCACCCCTCCACTTT. The encoded protein is CASSPPGWGGNSPLHF.

This clone was seen only a few times. The chain recombines TRBV7-8 with TRBJ1-3; D uncertain. With 5 bases removed from V and 8 bases from J, the gap between germline ends came to 10 bases. The CDR3 spans 12 residues. Germline-derived CDR1 and CDR2 are SGHVS and FQNEAQ. CDR3 protein: CASSQYADTIYF. DNA for the CDR3: TGTGCCAGCAGCCAGTATGCAGACACCATATATTTT.

Concerning this clone: The junction does not match germline at one end; this may be a read error. The V call is TRBV7-2, the J call TRBJ2-1; TRBD1 agrees at 7 bases. This CDR3 region has 15 residues. Germline assignment: CDR1 SGHTA and CDR2 FQGNSA. The CDR3 loop is CASSLAQGSYNEQFF. Here the CDR3 DNA reads TGTGCCAGCAGCCTAGCACAGGGGTCCTACAATGAGCAGTTCTTC.

This clone was recorded once. The chain employs TRBV19 and TRBJ2-6; 12 bases fit TRBD1. CDR1 and CDR2 from the germline V gene are LNHDA and SQIVND (reference sequence). The CDR3 has 20 amino acids. V was clipped by 7 bases and J by 4 bases; unmatched bases: 17. Here the CDR3 reads CASKPRGPGQGAPGANVLTF. DNA of the CDR3: TGTGCCAGTAAACCCAGGGGCCCGGGACAGGGGGCGCCAGGGGCCAACGTCCTGACTTTC.

The rearrangement uses TRBV18 and TRBJ1-2, with a tentative D call TRBD1 (6 bases). Germline V gene sequence: CDR1 KGHSH, CDR2 LQKENI. The CDR3 runs 15 residues. Trimming removed 0 bases from V and 6 bases from J, with 14 bases in between. The CDR3 DNA is TGTGCCAGCTCACCACCGCCAGGGGATTCGGATGGCTACACCTTC. Amino acid sequence: CASSPPPGDSDGYTF.

This clone was observed once. The DNA of the CDR3 is TGTGCCAGCAGTTTTCCAGGGATTTCGGGCGGCTACACCTTC. Protein product: CASSFPGISGGYTF. The chain employs TRBV28 and TRBJ1-2; TRBD1 is a possible D gene (5 bases). The V end lost 3 bases, the J end lost 8 bases, and 16 bases lay between the germline ends. From germline, CDR1 is MDHEN and CDR2 SYDVKM. The CDR3 totals 14 residues.

The chain recombines TRBV27 with TRBJ2-1, with a tentative D call TRBD2 (5 bases). The V end was cut by 7 bases, the J end by 5 bases, with 12 bases between. Germline V gene sequence: CDR1 MNHEY, CDR2 SMNVEV (reference sequence). The CDR3 length is 13 residues. The CDR3 spells CASTGIFNNEQFF. CDR3 bases: TGTGCCAGCACCGGGATCTTCAACAATGAGCAGTTCTTC.

This rearrangement joins TRBV7-2 to TRBJ1-2; D may be TRBD1 (5 bases). CDR1 is SGHTA, CDR2 FQGNSA, per germline. The CDR3 covers 13 residues. V shed 4 bases and J shed 10 bases, with 16 bases lying between them. The CDR3 loop reads CASSSDSPMDYTF. CDR3 in DNA: TGTGCCAGCAGCTCTGACAGTCCTATGGACTACACCTTC.

The chain carries TRBV9 and TRBJ2-3, with 11 bases identical to TRBD2. The CDR3 consists of 15 residues. With V trimmed by 3 bases and J by 3 bases, 3 bases remained unmatched. The germline V gene encodes CDR1 SGDLS and CDR2 YYNGEE. DNA of the CDR3: TGTGCCAGCAGCGCCCGACTAGCGGGGACAGATACGCAGTATTTT. Translated: CASSARLAGTDTQYF.

This clone was recorded only once. The chain is built from TRBV19 and TRBJ2-5; tentatively, D is TRBD1 (6 bases). Per the germline V gene, CDR1 is LNHDA and CDR2 is SQIVND (reference sequence). The length of the CDR3 is 18 residues. V gave up 1 base and J gave up 0 bases, with 18 bases separating them. The CDR3 here is CASSIVGFRDTYQETQYF. In DNA form, the CDR3 reads TGTGCCAGTAGTATAGTGGGGTTCCGGGACACGTACCAAGAGACCCAGTACTTC.

The chain links TRBV12-5 to TRBJ2-3; D gene uncertain. CDR3 length: 14 amino acids. Germline V CDR1 and CDR2: LGHNT, FRNRAP. Trimming shortened V by 7 bases and J by 1 base, and 12 bases separated the two germline ends. This CDR3 reads CASALSPGTDTQYF. CDR3 in DNA: TGTGCTAGTGCCCTTTCACCGGGCACAGATACGCAGTATTTT. Based on the CDR3 plus reference TRBV12-5 and TRBJ2-3, the full variable domain is DARVTQTPRHKVTEMGQEVTMRCQPILGHNTVFWYRQTMMQGLELLAYFRNRAPLDDSGMPKDRFSAEMPDATLATLKIQPSEPRDSAVYFCASALSPGTDTQYFGPGTRLTVL.

This clone appeared a single time. J is TRBJ1-5 and V is TRBV21-1. TRBV21-1 is an annotated pseudogene. The CDR3 loop spans 14 amino acids. Here the CDR3 DNA reads TGTGCCAGCAGCAAACTAGCCGATGGACAGCCCCAGCATTTT. Residues: CASSKLADGQPQHF.

This chain connects TRBV9 to TRBJ2-2, with 8 bases that match TRBD1. This CDR3 has 15 amino acids. The trim removed 0 bases at V and 6 bases at J, leaving 4 bases unmatched. Germline V gene sequence: CDR1 SGDLS, CDR2 YYNGEE. The CDR3 protein is CASSVDGQGSGELFF. CDR3 DNA sequence: TGTGCCAGCAGCGTAGATGGACAGGGTTCCGGGGAGCTGTTTTTT. Full variable domain (missing parts from reference TRBV9 and TRBJ2-2): DSGVTQTPKHLITATGQRVTLRCSPRSGDLSVYWYQQSLDQGLQFLIQYYNGEERAKGNILERFSAQQFPDLHSELNLSSLELGDSALYFCASSVDGQGSGELFFGEGSRLTVL.

As concerns this clone: Sequence at one end of the junction differs from germline and may be a read error. The rearrangement links TRBV7-9 to TRBJ2-7; D remains unclear. This CDR3 region has 10 residues. Germline V gene lookup returns CDR1 SEHNR and CDR2 FQNEAQ (reference sequence). The CDR3 region is CASSGRRIDF. The CDR3 DNA reads TGTGCCAGCAGCGGGCGCAGGATCGACTTC. The variable domain in full, with the rest retrieved from reference TRBV7-9 and TRBJ2-7, is DTGVSQNPRHKITKRGQNVTFRCDPISEHNRLYWYRQTLGQGPEFLTYFQNEAQLEKSRLLSDRFSAERPKGSFSTLEIQRTEQGDSAMYLCASSGRRIDFGPGTRLTVT.

V gene TRBV10-3 combines with J gene TRBJ2-5, with 9 bases identical to TRBD1. This CDR3 is 14 amino acids long. Germline V gene lookup returns CDR1 ENHRY and CDR2 SYGVKD. Unmatched junction bases numbered 7, after V lost 6 bases and J lost 5 bases. This chain's CDR3 is CAIRGGQGGETQYF. The CDR3 DNA sequence: TGTGCCATCAGAGGGGGACAGGGAGGGGAGACCCAGTACTTC.

The chain has TRBV19 and TRBJ1-1, with D possibly TRBD1 on 6 matching bases. CDR1 is LNHDA and CDR2 is SQIVND in the germline V gene (reference sequence). V shed 2 bases and J shed 1 base, with 14 bases lying between them. The CDR3 totals 16 residues. CDR3 DNA: TGTGCCAGTAGTATAAAGACCATCAGGGGGAACACTGAAGCTTTCTTT. Amino acid sequence: CASSIKTIRGNTEAFF.